Listed below are T cell receptor beta chains from one sample, sequenced in a study of Graves' ophthalmopathy and Graves' hyperthyroidism. TCRdb passed the multiplex PCR reads through MiXCR, listing each CDR3 protein once. The sample gives 620,000 or so distinct CDR3 sequences, about 20% of which show up once; about 6.6% is in the top ten. Sequenced material: peripheral blood. The receptors stem from a woman under 30 with stable Graves' hyperthyroidism. Some clones in this sample may be carry-over from other donors' samples. The CDR3 runs from the conserved cysteine through the conserved F or W. D genes are given only for firm matches. The size of a clone is reported for some rows only, either as once, few or many, or as a class for expanded clones.

>.|TRBJ1-3|TRBV7-3|20|.
TGTGCCAGCAGCTTAACTCTCAGTCGTCTACTCTTAAACTCTGGAAACACCATATATTTT
CASSLTLSRLLLNSGNTIYF
>.|TRBJ2-2|TRBV28|17|few
TGTGCCAGCAGTCCCCCCGGGGGAAGGGAGAAAACCGGGGAGCTGTTTTTT
CASSPPGGREKTGELFF
>.|TRBJ1-1|TRBV4-1|14|.
TGCGCCAGCAGAACCTGGACAGTGAACACTGAAGCTTTCTTT
CASRTWTVNTEAFF
>.|TRBJ2-7|TRBV11-2|15|many
TGTGCCAGCAGTTTATCGGGACATAGCTCCTACGAGCAGTACTTC
CASSLSGHSSYEQYF
>.|TRBJ2-5|TRBV28|15|few
TGTGCCAGCAGTTTACCCGGACTTACCCAAGAGACCCAGTACTTC
CASSLPGLTQETQYF
>TRBD1|TRBJ2-7|TRBV29-1|18|few
TGCAGCGTTGTCTCTACCACCTTTTTTGGACAGGGAATCTACGAGCAGTACTTC
CSVVSTTFFGQGIYEQYF
>.|TRBJ2-7|TRBV20-1|12|many
TGCAGTGGGGATGGAAATCCCTACGAGCAGTACTTC
CSGDGNPYEQYF
>.|TRBJ2-2|TRBV28|14|many
TGTGCCAGCCGCCTCGGGTCTAACACCGGGGAGCTGTTTTTT
CASRLGSNTGELFF
>TRBD2|TRBJ2-6|TRBV6-5|21|many
TGTGCCAGCAGTTACTCGATAGCGGGAGGGCCCTCATCTGTTGAGGCCAACGTCCTGACTTTC
CASSYSIAGGPSSVEANVLTF
>.|TRBJ2-5|TRBV30|12|many
TGTGCCTGGAGTGGCGGCGGAGAGACCCAGTACTTC
CAWSGGGETQYF
>TRBD1|TRBJ1-1|TRBV20-1|15|few
TGCAGTGCTTCAGGGGGCGCGGTTGGTTGGACTGAAGCTTTCTTT
CSASGGAVGWTEAFF
>TRBD1|TRBJ1-1|TRBV7-2|16|many
TGTGCCAGCAGCTTAGCCCCCGGGACAGGAGTCACTGAAGCTTTCTTT
CASSLAPGTGVTEAFF
>.|TRBJ1-1|TRBV6-2/TRBV6-3|14|many
TGTGCCAGCATCGACGTACTAGTGAGACGGGAAGCTTTCTTT
CASIDVLVRREAFF
>TRBD1|TRBJ2-2|TRBV12-3/TRBV12-4|15|once
TGTGCCAGCAGTGACACAGGGGGGTACACCGGGGAGCTGTTTTTT
CASSDTGGYTGELFF
>.|TRBJ2-7|TRBV20-1|15|many
TGCAGTGCTAGAGATCTGTCAACCCTACCGTACGAGCAGTACTTC
CSARDLSTLPYEQYF
>.|TRBJ1-6|TRBV2|13|few
TGTGCCAGCAGACCTTCCTATAATTCACCCCTCCACTTT
CASRPSYNSPLHF
>.|TRBJ1-1|TRBV30|13|few
TGTGCCTGGAGGTCGACAGGGAACACTGAAGCTTTCTTT
CAWRSTGNTEAFF
>.|TRBJ2-7|TRBV10-3|12|many
TGTGCCATCAGTGAGATCAGGGTCGAGCAGTACTTC
CAISEIRVEQYF
>.|TRBJ2-2|TRBV7-8|16|.
TGTGCCAGCAGCACACCGCAGGGAAGGCCCACCGGGGAGCTGTTTTTT
CASSTPQGRPTGELFF
>.|TRBJ1-2|TRBV4-2|15|many
TGTGCCAGCAGCCAAGATCAGGGGCCCTCTCAAGGCTACACCTTC
CASSQDQGPSQGYTF
>.|TRBJ2-2|TRBV11-2|16|many
TGTGCCAGCAGCTCTCGGCACAGGCGGAACACCGGGGAGCTGTTTTTT
CASSSRHRRNTGELFF
>.|TRBJ2-2|TRBV12-3/TRBV12-4|18|many
TGTGCCAGCAAACTCTACCGGGACATTACCTCGAACACCGGGGAGCTGTTTTTT
CASKLYRDITSNTGELFF
>.|TRBJ1-2|TRBV29-1|12|many
TGCAGCGTTGGGTCAACTGGATACAGCTACACCTTC
CSVGSTGYSYTF
>TRBD2|TRBJ2-3|TRBV20-1|17|.
TGCAGTGCTAGAATAGCGGGGGGCTCGACTCGCACAGATACGCAGTATTTT
CSARIAGGSTRTDTQYF
>.|TRBJ1-2|TRBV12-5|14|many
TGTGCTAGTGGTTTGGGCCCACAGTCCCAAGGCTACACCTTC
CASGLGPQSQGYTF
>.|TRBJ1-1|TRBV12-3/TRBV12-4|11|.
TGTGCCAGCAGGGGACGGTCTGAAGCTTTCTTT
CASRGRSEAFF
>TRBD2|TRBJ2-2|TRBV20-1|13|many
TGCAGTGTTCGGGAGGTGGGAACCGGGGAGCTGTTTTTT
CSVREVGTGELFF
>TRBD2|TRBJ2-3|TRBV28|14|many
TGTGCCAGCAGCAGACTAGCGGGAGAAGATACGCAGTATTTT
CASSRLAGEDTQYF
>.|TRBJ2-7|TRBV5-1|15|many
TGCGCCAGCAGCTCCATGGGTCACGACCTAAACGAGCAGTACTTC
CASSSMGHDLNEQYF
>.|TRBJ2-7|TRBV19|11|.
TGTGCCAGTGAGGCGGGTTGCGAGCAGTACTTC
CASEAGCEQYF
>.|TRBJ2-7|TRBV2|13|many
TGTGCCAGCAGCCCGTTGGACGGCTACGAGCAGTACTTC
CASSPLDGYEQYF
>.|TRBJ2-4|TRBV20-1|14|few
TGCAGTGCTAGTGGGGGCGGGGTGTCGGGCATTAAGTACTTC
CSASGGGVSGIKYF
>TRBD1|TRBJ1-1|TRBV20-1|12|.
TGCAGTGCTAAGGGGGGACAGGGATCAGCTTTCTTT
CSAKGGQGSAFF
>.|TRBJ1-1|TRBV6-2/TRBV6-3|17|once
TGTGCCAGCAGTCGGCTTCCATCGGGACTGATGAACACTGAAGCTTTCTTT
CASSRLPSGLMNTEAFF
>.|TRBJ2-2|TRBV6-1|16|.
TGTGCCAGCAGACAAGCGCTTGACTACTTTACCGGGGAGCTGTTTTTT
CASRQALDYFTGELFF
>TRBD2|TRBJ2-3|TRBV19|15|few
TGTGCCAGCGAGCCCATAGCGGGGGGCACAGATACGCAGTATTTT
CASEPIAGGTDTQYF
>.|TRBJ2-7|TRBV12-3/TRBV12-4|14|.
TGTGCCAGCAGTTTTAGCAGGTGGGCCTACGAGCAGTACTTC
CASSFSRWAYEQYF
>TRBD2|TRBJ2-7|TRBV28|18|many
TGTGCCAGCAGTCTTACCCTACACTTAGCGGGGATTAGATACGAGCAGTACTTC
CASSLTLHLAGIRYEQYF
>TRBD2|TRBJ2-5|TRBV20-1|14|many
TGCAGTGCTGACCTAACGGGGGGGCGCGAGACCCAGTACTTC
CSADLTGGRETQYF
>.|TRBJ1-5|TRBV30|14|.
TGTGCCTGGAGTACTAACGCGGGGGGCCAGCCCCAGCATTTT
CAWSTNAGGQPQHF
>.|TRBJ1-2|TRBV20-1|12|many
TGCAGTGCTACCCCGGGAGACTATGGCTACACCTTC
CSATPGDYGYTF
>TRBD2|TRBJ2-5|TRBV5-1|15|few
TGCGCCAGCAGCCCCATAGCGGGGGGCGGGGAGACCCAGTACTTC
CASSPIAGGGETQYF
>.|TRBJ1-3|TRBV28|13|many
TGTGCCAGCAGTTTAGGTCGGCGAAACACCATATATTTT
CASSLGRRNTIYF
>.|TRBJ2-7|TRBV6-5|11|many
TGTGCCAGCAGTTACTCTAGCGAGCAGTGCTTC
CASSYSSEQCF
>TRBD1|TRBJ2-2|TRBV19|15|few
TGTGCCAGTAGTATTACAGGGGCGAACACCGGGGAGCTGTTTTTT
CASSITGANTGELFF
>TRBD1|TRBJ1-1|TRBV7-9|14|many
TGTGCCAGCCGCACCCAGGGGGGGAACACTGAAGCTTTCTTT
CASRTQGGNTEAFF
>.|TRBJ1-5|TRBV12-3/TRBV12-4|17|.
TGTGCCAGCAGTCCCTACATCAGGGATCTGGTTGGTCAGCCCCAGCATTTT
CASSPYIRDLVGQPQHF
>.|TRBJ1-5|TRBV2|14|once
TGTGCCAGCAGTCACGGTGGGCCGTATCAGCCCCAGCATTTT
CASSHGGPYQPQHF
>.|TRBJ2-7|TRBV27|13|many
TGTGCCAGCAGTAGACTTTTCTCCTACGAGCAGTACTTC
CASSRLFSYEQYF
>.|TRBJ2-7|TRBV27|12|many
TGTGCCAGCGGCCACGACAGCTACGAGCAGTACTTC
CASGHDSYEQYF
>TRBD1|TRBJ2-4|TRBV2|15|.
TGTGCCAGCAGTGGGGACAGGTTAGCCAAAAGCATTAAGTACTTC
CASSGDRLAKSIKYF
>TRBD2|TRBJ2-5|TRBV5-8|17|few
TGTGCCAGCAGCTTGAGACTAGCGGTCCGGTACCAAGAGACCCAGTACTTC
CASSLRLAVRYQETQYF
>.|TRBJ1-5|TRBV18|16|.
TGTGCCAGCTCACCGCGTCAGGGTCGCAGCAATCAGCCCCAGCATTTT
CASSPRQGRSNQPQHF
>TRBD2|TRBJ2-7|TRBV11-2|13|many
TGTGCCAGCCGCAAACTCGGGGGGGACGAGCAGTACTTC
CASRKLGGDEQYF
>.|TRBJ2-7|TRBV5-1|13|many
TGCGCCAGCAGCTTGGGACAGGAATACGAGCAGTACTTC
CASSLGQEYEQYF
>.|TRBJ1-5|TRBV20-1|14|.
TGCAGTGCTGGGACGGTCGTTTACAATCAGCCCCAGCATTTT
CSAGTVVYNQPQHF
>.|TRBJ1-3|TRBV12-3/TRBV12-4|16|many
.
CASSFRAWGSGNTIHF
>TRBD1|TRBJ1-2|TRBV12-3/TRBV12-4|14|.
TGTGCCAGCAGTACCGACAGGGAAATGGGAGGCTACACCTTC
CASSTDREMGGYTF
>TRBD1|TRBJ1-1|TRBV6-1|13|.
TGTGCCAGCAGCCCTAGCCGGACAGGGAAAACTTTCTTT
CASSPSRTGKTFF